This TCR beta chain is drawn from a study of response to subunit inactivated influenza vaccine. TCRdb used MiXCR to reprocess the RT-PCR reads, holding one entry per CDR3 protein. The table has more than 700,000 distinct CDR3 sequences, around 20% seen once; the top ten hold roughly a tenth. V was clipped by 6 bases and J by 5 bases, with 28 bases between them. The CDR3 has 19 amino acids. Germline assignment: CDR1 SGHAT and CDR2 FQNNGV. Study-level points and caveats: That few new T cells are recruited by each seasonal influenza vaccination was the authors' suggestion.

To note about this clonotype: Its antigen is unknown.

This TCR was recovered from a man aged 50-59 years who received an inactivated influenza vaccine. The source was PBMCs from blood, collected around 5 days after vaccination. This chain uses TRBV11-2 with TRBJ2-2; unclear D gene. CDR3 DNA sequence: TGTGCCAGCAGTTTGGGCCTTACTCGATTAAGTCCCAAAACCGGGGAGCTGTTTTTT. Residues: CASSLGLTRLSPKTGELFF.